What follows describes a single T cell receptor (beta chain). What it binds is not known. Indicated time point: pre-sensitization, week 0. Treatment: therapeutic diphenylcyclopropenone sensitization with weekly scalp DPC. Blood draws came first, before each patch test. The data derive from a study of human T cells and chemical hapten exposure. The germline gives CDR1 LGHDT, CDR2 YNNKEL (reference sequence). The CDR3 is made up of 17 amino acids. V shed 4 bases, J shed 3 bases, and the junction held 10 bases outside the gene matches. TCRdb re-called the RACE reads with MiXCR, one entry per CDR3 protein. The repertoire holds 380,000 or so distinct CDR3 sequences, with around 5.5% as singletons. General observations from the study: The count of PT1 expanded TCRs correlated positively with patch test score.

The sequencing here drew on whole blood, taken in connection with sensitization to the hapten diphenylcyclopropenone (DPC). This receptor was taken from a young woman with alopecia areata. Some clones in this sample may be carry-over from other donors' samples. The chain joins TRBV3-1 to TRBJ2-2, with 8 bases identical to TRBD2. The CDR3 bases are TGTGCCAGCAGCCTTACTTCGGGGGGGCCGTACACCGGGGAGCTGTTTTTT. Protein: CASSLTSGGPYTGELFF.